The sequence of this T cell receptor beta chain was determined in a study of T-cell reconstitution after alpha-beta-depleted transplantation in children. From germline, CDR1 is MNHEY and CDR2 SVGEGT. V lost 0 bases, J lost 7 bases, and 11 bases lay in between. The CDR3 length is 14 residues. Whole-study results and caveats: TCRbeta diversity was high at day 60 in some patients (a result of surviving recipient T cells and thymic progenitors). After one year, T-cell counts and TCRbeta diversity mostly came from new T cells.

As it was prepared, the TCRbeta library received unique molecular identifiers. TCRdb ran MiXCR on the PCR reads and lists one entry per CDR3 protein. The sample lists more than 200,000 distinct CDR3 sequences; more than 20% were seen once. On this clonotype: Its specificity is not known.

The sequencing used PBMCs, collected before TCRalphabeta/CD19-depleted stem cell transplant. The clonotype comes from a girl aged 2-9 years with Fanconi anemia, due to receive a stem cell transplant. The rearrangement links TRBV6-2 or TRBV6-3 to TRBJ2-3; D is unclear. The CDR3 loop reads CASSYSETSNTQYF. The CDR3 DNA reads TGTGCCAGCAGTTACTCAGAGACGTCAAATACGCAGTATTTT.